A single TCR beta chain is shown here with its context. This sample stems from a study of cytomegalovirus exposure and HLA in healthy donors. Use of 60 Vbeta and 13 Jbeta primers characterized the PCR. Only in-frame clones appear in the TCRdb table, and some are missing; sequencing was by immunoSEQ multiplex PCR. This table has about 170,000 clones, roughly 70% appearing once. Germline-derived CDR1 and CDR2 are SGHNT and YYREEE (reference sequence). The CDR3 is 15 residues long. Trimming cost V 0 bases and J 0 bases, with 7 bases left between them. Input material: PBMCs. The receptor was isolated from a woman in her 50s in good health and CMV-seropositive. The gene calls are TRBV5-4 and TRBJ2-4, with D possibly TRBD1 on 6 matching bases. The CDR3 DNA is TGTGCCAGCAGCTTGGAGACAGGAGCCAAAAACATTCAGTACTTC. Its protein product is CASSLETGAKNIQYF.